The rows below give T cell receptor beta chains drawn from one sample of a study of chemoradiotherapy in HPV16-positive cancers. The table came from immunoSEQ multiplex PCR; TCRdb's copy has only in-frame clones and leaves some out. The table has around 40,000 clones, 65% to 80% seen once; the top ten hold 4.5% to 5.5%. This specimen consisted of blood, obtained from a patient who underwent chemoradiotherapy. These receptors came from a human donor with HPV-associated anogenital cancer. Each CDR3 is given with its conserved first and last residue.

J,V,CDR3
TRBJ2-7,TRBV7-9,CASSLSGDTTYEQYF
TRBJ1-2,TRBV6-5,CASSYDPNYGYTF
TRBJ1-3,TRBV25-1,CASSEVRGAGNTIYF
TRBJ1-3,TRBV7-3,CASSSDSSGNTIYF
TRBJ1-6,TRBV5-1,CASSFGTGANSPLHF
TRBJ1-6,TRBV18,CASSPLAGSYNSPLHF
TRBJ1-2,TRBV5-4,CASSTVGSGGGYTF
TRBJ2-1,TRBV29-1,CSAASGKPYNEQFF
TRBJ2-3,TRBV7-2,CASSSRLAGGSSTDTQYF
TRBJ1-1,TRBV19,CASTRQPGHTEAFF
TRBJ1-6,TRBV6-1,CASSSGTRESPLHF
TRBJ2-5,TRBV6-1,CASSETPRIKETQYF
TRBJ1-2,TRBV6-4,CASSDSPGYGYTF
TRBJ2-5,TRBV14,CASSQGFGPKGETQYF
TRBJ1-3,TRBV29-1,CSVTSGNTIYF
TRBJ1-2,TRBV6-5,CASKGPANYGYTF
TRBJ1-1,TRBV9,CASSEDEGANTEAFF
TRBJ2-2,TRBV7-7,CASSLTGAEDTGELFF
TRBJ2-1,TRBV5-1,CASSSLAGAMYNEQFF
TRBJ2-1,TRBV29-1,CSVVGQKRYNEQFF
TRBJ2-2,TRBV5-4,CASSSGTANTGELFF
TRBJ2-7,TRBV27,CASQGGRSGPYEQYF
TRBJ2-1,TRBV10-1,CASSESDSNEQFF
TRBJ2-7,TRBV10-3,CAVRDTTYEQYF
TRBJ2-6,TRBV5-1,CASREGSGANVLTF
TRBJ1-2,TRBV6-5,CASSYSGAQDYGYTF
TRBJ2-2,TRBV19,CASRPGLNTGELFF
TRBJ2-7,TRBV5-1,CASSSQPQGALYSAEQYF
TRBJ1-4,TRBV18,CASSLGQPTNEKLFF
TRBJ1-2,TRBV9,CASSTRPGGGYTF
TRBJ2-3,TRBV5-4,CASSLEADTQYF
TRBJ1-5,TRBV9,CASSVEVNQPQHF
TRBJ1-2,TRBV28,CASSLPGQNYGYTF
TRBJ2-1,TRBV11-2,CASSLANEQFF
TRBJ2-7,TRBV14,CASSSHRTGPGYEQYF
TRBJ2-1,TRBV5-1,CASSVSGQGKMNEQFF
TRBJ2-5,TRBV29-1,CSVHLSAAETQYF
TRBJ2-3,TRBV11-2,CASRSAGGQRDTQYF
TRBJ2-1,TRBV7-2,CASSLFMVGGGRNEQFF
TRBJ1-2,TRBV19,CASSIVARANYGYTF
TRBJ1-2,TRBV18,CASSPDRGAANYGYTF
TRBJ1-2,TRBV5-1,CASSPGLSGYTF
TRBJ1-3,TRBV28,CASSPRFRTGNTIYF
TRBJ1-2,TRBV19,CASSNPTGSGYGYTF
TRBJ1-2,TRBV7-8,CASSPRTGWDYGYTF
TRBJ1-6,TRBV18,CASSQSTGGNNSPLHF
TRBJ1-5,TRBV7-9,CASSRAGQPQHF
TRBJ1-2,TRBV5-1,CASSPQGNVNYGYTF
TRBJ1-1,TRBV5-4,CASSYVLGGLRNTEAFF